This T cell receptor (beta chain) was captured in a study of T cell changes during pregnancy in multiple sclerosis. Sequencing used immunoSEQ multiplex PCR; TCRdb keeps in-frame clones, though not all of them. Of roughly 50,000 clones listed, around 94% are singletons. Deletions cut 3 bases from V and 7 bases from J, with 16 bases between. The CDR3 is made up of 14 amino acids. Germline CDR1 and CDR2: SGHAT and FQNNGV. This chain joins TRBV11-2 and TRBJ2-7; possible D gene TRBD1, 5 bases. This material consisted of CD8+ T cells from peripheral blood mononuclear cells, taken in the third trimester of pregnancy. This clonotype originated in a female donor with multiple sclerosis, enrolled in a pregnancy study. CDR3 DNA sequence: TGTGCCAGCAGCTTGGTCCAAGGGGCAAGGGAGCAGTACTTC. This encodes CASSLVQGAREQYF.